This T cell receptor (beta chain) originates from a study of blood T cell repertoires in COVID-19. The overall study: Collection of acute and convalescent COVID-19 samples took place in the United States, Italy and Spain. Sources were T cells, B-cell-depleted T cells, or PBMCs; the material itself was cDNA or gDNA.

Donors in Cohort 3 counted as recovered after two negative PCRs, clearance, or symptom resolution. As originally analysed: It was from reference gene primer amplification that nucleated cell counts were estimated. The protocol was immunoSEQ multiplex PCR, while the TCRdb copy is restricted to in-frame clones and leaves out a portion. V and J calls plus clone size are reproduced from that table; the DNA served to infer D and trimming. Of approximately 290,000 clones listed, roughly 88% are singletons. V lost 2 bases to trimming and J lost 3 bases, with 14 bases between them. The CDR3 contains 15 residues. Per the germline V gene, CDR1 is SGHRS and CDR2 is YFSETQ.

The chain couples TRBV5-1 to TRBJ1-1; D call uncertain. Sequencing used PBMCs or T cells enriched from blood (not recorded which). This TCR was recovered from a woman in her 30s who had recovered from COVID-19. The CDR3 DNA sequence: TGCGCCAGCAGCTTTCCCCATAGCGGGGACACTGAAGCTTTCTTT. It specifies CASSFPHSGDTEAFF.